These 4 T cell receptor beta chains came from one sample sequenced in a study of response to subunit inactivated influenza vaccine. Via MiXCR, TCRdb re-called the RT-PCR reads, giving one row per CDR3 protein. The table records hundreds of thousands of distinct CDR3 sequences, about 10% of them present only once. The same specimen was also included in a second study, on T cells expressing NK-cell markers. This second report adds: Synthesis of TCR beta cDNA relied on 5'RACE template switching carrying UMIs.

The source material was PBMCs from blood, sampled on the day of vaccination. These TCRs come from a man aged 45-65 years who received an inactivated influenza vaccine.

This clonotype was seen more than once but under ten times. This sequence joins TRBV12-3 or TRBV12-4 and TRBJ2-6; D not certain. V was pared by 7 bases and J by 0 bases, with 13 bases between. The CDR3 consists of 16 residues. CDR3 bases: TGTGCCAGCAAGCCGAGCCGGAGCTCTGGGGCCAACGTCCTGACTTTC. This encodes CASKPSRSSGANVLTF.

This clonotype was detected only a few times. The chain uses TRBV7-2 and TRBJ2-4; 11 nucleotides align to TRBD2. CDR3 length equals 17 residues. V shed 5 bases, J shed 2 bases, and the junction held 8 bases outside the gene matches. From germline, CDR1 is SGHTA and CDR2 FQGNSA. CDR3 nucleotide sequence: TGTGCCAGCAGCCTCCCGACTAGCGGGGTAACCAAAAACATTCAGTACTTC. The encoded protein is CASSLPTSGVTKNIQYF.

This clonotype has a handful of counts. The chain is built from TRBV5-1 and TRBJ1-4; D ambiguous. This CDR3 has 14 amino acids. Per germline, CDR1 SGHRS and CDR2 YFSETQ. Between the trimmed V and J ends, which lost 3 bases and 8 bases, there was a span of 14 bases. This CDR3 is CASSSSLGREKLFF. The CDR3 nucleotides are TGCGCCAGCAGCTCCTCGCTGGGCAGGGAAAAACTGTTTTTT.

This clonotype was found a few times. Here the CDR3 reads CASSLSAGGSNSYEQYF. The CDR3 nucleotides read TGTGCCAGCAGCTTATCGGCTGGAGGGAGCAATTCCTACGAGCAGTACTTC. This rearrangement joins TRBV5-5 to TRBJ2-7, with D possibly matching TRBD2 (6 bases). CDR1 and CDR2 from the germline V gene are SGHKS and YYEKEE (reference sequence). This CDR3 has 17 residues. V was cut by 2 bases and J by 1 base, with 19 bases left in between.